This entry lists 22 T cell receptor beta chains sequenced from one sample in a study of memory CD4+ T cells and cytomegalovirus serostatus. Single viable CD3+CD4+CD8-CD45RO+ cells were sorted as the memory CD4+ T cells. Using immunoSEQ multiplex PCR, the repertoire was profiled, and TCRdb retains in-frame clones only, with some absent. The sample yields under 40,000 clones, 70% to 85% seen once. The sequencing input was memory CD4+ T cells from blood. Source of these receptors: an adult in good health and CMV-seropositive.

The chain links TRBV6-6 to TRBJ2-2; 7 bases align to TRBD1. From germline, CDR1 is MNHNY and CDR2 SVGAGI (reference sequence). The ends lost 5 bases at V and 6 bases at J; junction bases unmatched: 6. This CDR3 comprises 14 residues. The CDR3 sequence is CASSSSQGAGELFF. The CDR3 DNA is TGTGCCAGCAGTAGTAGTCAGGGGGCCGGGGAGCTGTTTTTT.

The chain combines TRBV29-1 with TRBJ2-7; 7 nucleotides align to TRBD2. CDR1 and CDR2 from the germline V gene are SQVTM and ANQGSEA. CDR3 length: 12 residues. J was trimmed by 4 bases and V by 6 bases; bases with no gene match: 6. CDR3: CSVNRGGYEQYF. CDR3 coding DNA: TGCAGCGTCAACCGGGGAGGGTACGAGCAGTACTTC.

The V call is TRBV25-1, the J call TRBJ2-5; D gene ambiguous. CDR1 is MGHDK and CDR2 is SYGVNS in the germline V gene. This CDR3 contains 10 residues. The V end was cut by 2 bases, the J end by 5 bases, with 0 bases between. The CDR3 coding sequence is TGTGCCAGCAGTGAAGAGACCCAGTACTTC. Its translation: CASSEETQYF.

This rearrangement joins TRBV14 to TRBJ1-6, with D possibly matching TRBD1 (6 bases). The CDR3 contains 16 residues. V shed 1 base and J shed 6 bases, with 13 bases lying between them. Germline loops: CDR1 SGHDN, CDR2 FVKESK. The chain's CDR3 is CASSQVGHSFNSPLHF. CDR3 DNA sequence: TGTGCCAGCAGCCAAGTGGGACACTCTTTTAATTCACCCCTCCACTTT.

The CDR3 reads CASTRDRMRSPLHF. CDR3 nucleotide sequence: TGTGCCAGTACAAGGGACCGAATGCGTTCACCCCTCCACTTT. J is TRBJ1-6 and V is TRBV19; maybe TRBD1 (5 bases). Trimming took 7 bases from V and 9 from J, leaving 16 bases between them. This CDR3 has 14 residues. Germline V gene sequence: CDR1 LNHDA, CDR2 SQIVND (reference sequence).

The J gene is TRBJ2-3, the V gene TRBV7-2, with 12 nucleotides matching TRBD2. This CDR3 region has 16 residues. Germline-derived CDR1 and CDR2 are SGHTA and FQGNSA. V dropped 6 bases and J dropped 1; count of bases not matched to a gene: 5. The CDR3: CASSPLAGGGTDTQYF. CDR3 in DNA: TGTGCCAGCAGTCCACTAGCGGGAGGAGGCACAGATACGCAGTATTTT.

The chain's CDR3 is CSVEVASPYNEQFF. The CDR3 coding sequence is TGCAGCGTTGAAGTGGCTAGCCCCTACAATGAGCAGTTCTTC. This chain links TRBV29-1 with TRBJ2-1; D is possibly TRBD2 (5 bases). Germline V lookup: CDR1 SQVTM, CDR2 ANQGSEA. Between the trimmed V and J ends, which lost 1 base and 2 bases, there was a span of 9 bases. This CDR3 has 14 residues.

The rearrangement joins TRBV7-8 to TRBJ1-3, with TRBD1 matching over 9 bases. The CDR3 is made up of 15 amino acids. After removal of 3 bases from V and 1 base from J, the junction contained 1 base not matched to a gene. In germline, CDR1 is SGHVS, CDR2 FQNEAQ. The CDR3 region has the DNA TGTGCCAGCAGCTTGGGGACAGGGTCTGGAAACACCATATATTTT. This encodes CASSLGTGSGNTIYF.

This clone showed up just once. This sequence joins TRBV25-1 and TRBJ2-5; TRBD2 agrees at 11 bases. Germline-derived CDR1 and CDR2 are MGHDK and SYGVNS. Germline trimming cut 6 bases from V and 5 bases from J; bases unmatched to any gene: 11. The CDR3 runs to 16 residues. The chain's CDR3 is CASSLGSGGAAETQYF. Here the CDR3 DNA reads TGTGCCAGCAGCCTAGGTAGCGGGGGGGCCGCGGAGACCCAGTACTTC.

This clone occurred once. The rearrangement links TRBV7-6 to TRBJ2-3, with 9 bases fitting TRBD2. CDR3 length equals 18 residues. Germline CDR1 SGHVS, CDR2 FNYEAQ. Trimming removed 0 bases from V and 2 bases from J; junction bases left unmatched: 9. CDR3 amino acids: CASSLASTSGRLTDTQYF. Written as DNA, the CDR3 is TGTGCCAGCAGCTTAGCTTCGACTAGCGGCCGCCTCACAGATACGCAGTATTTT.

The rearrangement links TRBV29-1 to TRBJ2-3, with D possibly matching TRBD2 (5 bases). CDR1 is SQVTM and CDR2 is ANQGSEA in the germline V gene. The CDR3 is made up of 13 amino acids. Trimming stripped 7 bases from V and 8 bases from J, with 19 bases between. The CDR3 DNA sequence: TGCAGCGCGTGGGAGCAGGATCTGAGTACGCAGTATTTT. It codes for CSAWEQDLSTQYF.

V and J are TRBV18 and TRBJ1-5; D not resolved. CDR3 length: 14 residues. V was trimmed by 2 bases and J by 2 bases, leaving 7 bases between them. Germline CDR1 is KGHSH and CDR2 is LQKENI. The CDR3 loop is CASSPKTGNQPQHF. For the CDR3, the DNA is TGTGCCAGCTCACCAAAAACCGGCAATCAGCCCCAGCATTTT.

The chain uses TRBV5-1 and TRBJ2-5; D is undetermined. The CDR3 consists of 16 residues. Trimming stripped 1 base from V and 5 bases from J, with 18 bases between. CDR1 is SGHRS, CDR2 YFSETQ, per germline. The CDR3, as DNA: TGCGCCAGCAGCTTGACCCCTGATCCTCGGCGGGAGACCCAGTACTTC. Its translation: CASSLTPDPRRETQYF.

The V and J genes are TRBV23-1 and TRBJ2-7; D call uncertain. TRBV23-1 is sorted into the ORF group, with uncertain function. The CDR3 extends over 14 amino acids. V lost 3 bases, J lost 2 bases, and 11 bases lay in between. CDR3 nucleotides: TGCGCCAGCAGTCAGACCGTACTCGCCTACGAGCAGTACTTC. This translates into CASSQTVLAYEQYF.

The chain links TRBV19 to TRBJ2-1, with 12 bases that match TRBD1. The CDR3 is made up of 16 amino acids. Trimming removed 3 bases from V and 7 bases from J; junction bases left unmatched: 7. The V gene's germline CDR1 is LNHDA and CDR2 SQIVND (reference sequence). This CDR3 is CASSIKGTGGLNEQFF. The CDR3 nucleotides read TGTGCCAGTAGTATTAAGGGGACAGGGGGCCTAAATGAGCAGTTCTTC.

The chain recombines TRBV4-2 with TRBJ1-2; D unresolved. V lost 1 base and J 0 bases, leaving 9 bases between the germline ends. Per the germline V gene, CDR1 is LGHNA and CDR2 is YNFKEQ. This CDR3 has 15 residues. This CDR3 is CASSQAPSSNYGYTF. The CDR3 nucleotides are TGTGCCAGCAGCCAAGCCCCATCTTCTAACTATGGCTACACCTTC.

This clone was recorded once. V is TRBV5-5 and J is TRBJ1-5; 9 bases align to TRBD1. After removal of 4 bases from V and 4 bases from J, the junction contained 6 bases not matched to a gene. The CDR3 extends over 15 amino acids. Per germline, CDR1 SGHKS and CDR2 YYEKEE (reference sequence). In DNA, the CDR3 is TGTGCCAGCAGCCGCGGACAGGGGAGTAATCAGCCCCAGCATTTT. Translating it yields CASSRGQGSNQPQHF.

As regards this clone: The same CDR3 arises from other DNA sequences in this sample as well. This chain joins TRBV7-9 and TRBJ2-5; 12 bases match TRBD1. The germline V gene encodes CDR1 SEHNR and CDR2 FQNEAQ (reference sequence). The CDR3 is 15 amino acids. The junction had 5 bases not matched to a gene; V was cut back by 4 bases and J by 5 bases. CDR3 nucleotides: TGTGCCAGCAGCTCCGGGACAGGGGGCGTCGAGACCCAGTACTTC. It yields the protein CASSSGTGGVETQYF.

The chain couples TRBV9 to TRBJ2-2; D gene unclear. V lost 0 bases to trimming and J lost 6 bases, with 15 bases between them. This CDR3 contains 16 residues. The germline V gene has CDR1 SGDLS and CDR2 YYNGEE. CDR3 in DNA: TGTGCCAGCAGCGTAGTATCAAGCAGAGGCGCCGGGGAGCTGTTTTTT. This encodes CASSVVSSRGAGELFF.

The chain has TRBV29-1 and TRBJ2-2; D might be TRBD1 or TRBD2, each matching 5 bases. Germline V gene data show CDR1 as SQVTM and CDR2 as ANQGSEA. The CDR3 contains 15 residues. The germline V and J ends were trimmed by 6 bases and 3 bases, with 17 bases remaining between them. CDR3 loop: CSVVSGTTYTGELFF. CDR3 DNA sequence: TGCAGCGTCGTCTCCGGGACGACTTACACCGGGGAGCTGTTTTTT.

The chain employs TRBV27 and TRBJ2-5; 9 bases map to TRBD2. With the DNA end fitting TRBJ2-7 better, the J assignment may be wrong. Germline CDR1 MNHEY, CDR2 SMNVEV (reference sequence). CDR3 length: 13 amino acids. The CDR3 region is CASRISGGGEQYF. DNA of the CDR3: TGTGCCAGCAGAATTAGCGGGGGAGGCGAGCAGTACTTC.

This clone was found a few times. The chain is built from TRBV18 and TRBJ1-1; D possibly corresponds to TRBD1 (6 bases). CDR3 length: 14 residues. Germline V lookup: CDR1 KGHSH, CDR2 LQKENI. V lost 4 bases and J lost 1, with 10 bases in between. CDR3 bases: TGTGCCAGCTCACTGGGACATACGAACACTGAAGCTTTCTTT. The encoded protein is CASSLGHTNTEAFF.